The present TCR beta chain was sequenced within a study of Ad26.COV2.S vaccination and SARS-CoV-2 variants. V gave up 6 bases and J gave up 1 base, with 10 bases separating them. The germline gives CDR1 SNHLY, CDR2 FYNNEI. The CDR3 length is 13 residues. As for treatment: 15 to 20 received Ad26.COV2.S at low or high dose, single or two shots; about 5 received placebo; per-sample allocation not given. Sampling was performed 63 days after the first vaccine or placebo injection. Here immunoSEQ multiplex PCR was the method, and the copy in TCRdb shows in-frame clones only, minus some. The sample lists about 370,000 clones; less than 90% were seen once.

This clonotype was obtained from a person aged 18-65 years who received the Ad26.COV2.S COVID-19 vaccine or a placebo. Sample: peripheral blood, taken in a trial of Ad26.COV2.S vaccine versus placebo. The rearrangement joins TRBV2 to TRBJ2-7; tentatively, D is TRBD1 (5 bases). CDR3 sequence (DNA): TGTGCCAGCAGCAAAGACAGTTCCTACGAGCAGTACTTC. It translates to CASSKDSSYEQYF.